Included here is one TCR beta chain sequence, with context. Template switching added a universal primer binding site, and final cDNA carried unique molecular identifiers. TCRdb ran MiXCR on the 5' RACE reads and lists one entry per CDR3 protein. The table includes about 300,000 distinct CDR3 sequences, 9% to 15% detected once. Germline V CDR1 and CDR2: SGHVS, FNYEAQ. The CDR3 is made up of 17 amino acids. With V trimmed by 0 bases and J by 3 bases, 4 bases remained unmatched. The data belong to a study of identical twins. The same sample was also used in a study of yellow fever vaccine responses in identical twins.

The TCR comes from a woman between 18 and 30 years old in good health. The sample comprised CD8+ T cells sorted from blood. The chain uses TRBV7-6 and TRBJ2-1; TRBD2 agrees at 11 bases. The CDR3 DNA reads as TGTGCCAGCAGCTTAGCTCTAGCGGGGGGAAACTACAATGAGCAGTTCTTC. Protein sequence: CASSLALAGGNYNEQFF.